The sequence of this TCR beta chain was determined in a study of cytomegalovirus exposure and HLA in healthy donors. Study summary: A prior analysis found 90 million to 120 million unique TCR beta sequences from around 180 million T cells. Unique TCRs numbering around 80 million, obtained from HLA-typed donors, made up an early data release.

The germline CDR1 and CDR2 sequences are SGHTS and YDEGEE. V was clipped by 2 bases and J by 6 bases; unmatched bases: 11. The CDR3 is made up of 16 amino acids. Study-wide points: Immune exposure information available was restricted to CMV serostatus. Later, TCR association rates were found to vary by HLA locus, highest for DRB1 and lowest for HLA-C.

PCR was performed using 60 Vbeta and 13 Jbeta primers. Profiling relied on immunoSEQ multiplex PCR, and the TCRdb table lists in-frame clones only, not all of them. The sample has hundreds of thousands of clones; under 80% are singletons. Worth noting for this clone: The antigen remains undetermined.

The sequence was obtained from a female donor in good health and CMV-seronegative. Sequencing used PBMCs. The rearrangement joins TRBV5-8 to TRBJ1-5; TRBD1 aligns across 7 bases. The CDR3: CASSFHDRVYAQPQHF. CDR3 sequence (DNA): TGTGCCAGCAGCTTCCACGACAGGGTGTACGCTCAGCCCCAGCATTTT.